This TCR beta chain is drawn from a study of blood T cell repertoires in COVID-19. Study-level information: Samples came from the United States, Italy and Spain, spanning acute and convalescent COVID-19. PBMCs, B-cell-depleted T cells, or T cells provided the cDNA or gDNA that made up the material.

Authors' analysis steps: Amplified reference gene primers provided the basis for estimating nucleated cell counts. The method was immunoSEQ multiplex PCR; TCRdb's version includes in-frame clones alone and lacks a portion of them. The D gene and trimming were derived from the DNA, and the V and J assignments and clone size from that table. The top ten hold roughly 29% of the sample, which has approximately 69,000 clones, roughly 88% seen once. The CDR3 runs 15 residues. Germline-derived CDR1 and CDR2 are SGDLS and YYNGEE. V lost 0 bases to trimming and J lost 1 base, with 7 bases between them. Input material: peripheral blood. This receptor was identified in a man aged 45 to 65 with acute or convalescent COVID-19. The V call is TRBV9, the J call TRBJ2-2; possibly TRBD1 for D (6 bases). The CDR3 sequence: CASSVGGGNTGELFF. As DNA, the CDR3 is TGTGCCAGCAGCGTAGGAGGGGGGAACACCGGGGAGCTGTTTTTT.